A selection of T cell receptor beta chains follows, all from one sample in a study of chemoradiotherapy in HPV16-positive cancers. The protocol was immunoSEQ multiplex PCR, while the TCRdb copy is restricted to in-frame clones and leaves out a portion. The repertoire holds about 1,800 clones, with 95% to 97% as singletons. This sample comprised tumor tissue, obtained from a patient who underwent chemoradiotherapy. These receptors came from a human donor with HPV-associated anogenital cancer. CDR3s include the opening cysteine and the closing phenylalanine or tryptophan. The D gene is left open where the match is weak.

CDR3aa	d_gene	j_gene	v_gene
CAWIPLRVVDRSGIYEQYF	NA	TRBJ2-7	TRBV30
CASSPDSSNTEAFF	NA	TRBJ1-1	TRBV18
CASSATFTGTMGEQFF	NA	TRBJ2-1	TRBV6-1
CASSPRDRGVNTEAFF	TRBD1	TRBJ1-1	TRBV5-6
CASSDHTGFGYNEQFF	NA	TRBJ2-1	TRBV2
CASRTGEGSPLHF	TRBD1	TRBJ1-6	TRBV5-4
CASSLELRGRQYF	TRBD2	TRBJ2-3	TRBV7-7
CASEPGQGKLFF	TRBD1	TRBJ1-4	TRBV30
CASSFRDREGNEQFF	TRBD1	TRBJ2-1	TRBV5-1
CASSERGQPQHF	NA	TRBJ1-5	TRBV6-1
CASGKSLPSSYNEQFF	NA	TRBJ2-1	TRBV7-6
CASSPITGNEAFF	NA	TRBJ1-1	TRBV28
CASSLGTATYEQYF	NA	TRBJ2-7	TRBV5-5
CASSLGRTVEQFF	NA	TRBJ2-1	TRBV7-8
CASSLRLAGDAEQFF	TRBD2	TRBJ2-1	TRBV5-1
CASSRDSSYEQYF	TRBD1	TRBJ2-7	TRBV19
CASSLSSASGEAFF	NA	TRBJ1-1	TRBV28
CASSPRGPRMSGANVLTF	TRBD1	TRBJ2-6	TRBV18
CASSLGMGRNTEAFF	NA	TRBJ1-1	TRBV11-2
CASSSRQYNEQFF	NA	TRBJ2-1	TRBV7-9
CASSLRGPVYTEAFF	NA	TRBJ1-1	TRBV7-9
CASSELVTGTGLGEQFF	TRBD1	TRBJ2-1	TRBV6-1
CASSSSGGSTDTQYF	TRBD2	TRBJ2-3	TRBV5-1